The next 15 T cell receptor beta chains were all read from a single sample in a study of cytomegalovirus exposure and HLA in healthy donors. Vbeta (60) and Jbeta (13) primers were used in the PCR. Some clones are missing from TCRdb's copy, which holds only in-frame ones; the method was immunoSEQ multiplex PCR. The sample includes roughly 200,000 clones, roughly 80% of them seen just once. Sequencing was performed on PBMCs. The origin of the receptors is a female donor in good health and CMV-seronegative.

This clone was detected a few times. This sequence joins TRBV27 and TRBJ2-7; no clear D. The CDR3 is 13 residues long. Germline loops: CDR1 MNHEY, CDR2 SMNVEV (reference sequence). V was clipped by 2 bases and J by 2 bases, with 7 bases between them. The CDR3: CASSLKYAYEQYF. The CDR3 coding sequence is TGTGCCAGCAGTTTAAAATATGCCTACGAGCAGTACTTC.

This chain uses TRBV19 with TRBJ1-4; D unclear. The CDR3 is 16 amino acids. The V and J ends lost 0 bases and 4 bases respectively, with 12 bases between them. CDR1 and CDR2 (germline): LNHDA, SQIVND (reference sequence). DNA of the CDR3: TGTGCCAGTAGTATAGACAGTACCTGGCTTAATGAAAAACTGTTTTTT. Translation gives CASSIDSTWLNEKLFF.

The rearrangement links TRBV2 to TRBJ2-7; D may be TRBD1 (6 bases). CDR1 and CDR2 from the germline V gene are SNHLY and FYNNEI. The V gene lost 5 bases and the J gene lost 5 bases, with 16 bases spanning the gap. The CDR3 spans 14 residues. CDR3 protein: CASSTRGSGNEQYF. The CDR3, as DNA: TGTGCCAGCAGTACCAGGGGATCGGGAAACGAGCAGTACTTC.

The CDR3 spells CASSIEEGPGLAGASYEQYF. The CDR3 region has the DNA TGTGCCAGTAGTATTGAGGAGGGACCGGGACTAGCGGGAGCATCCTACGAGCAGTACTTC. V usage is TRBV19 and J usage is TRBJ2-5; 14 nucleotides agree with TRBD2. Matching the DNA end better, TRBJ2-7 makes the J call doubtful. The CDR3 totals 20 residues. Germline CDR1 and CDR2: LNHDA and SQIVND (reference sequence).

This chain connects TRBV6-6 to TRBJ1-1, with TRBD1 matching over 7 bases. The CDR3 covers 12 residues. The germline V gene has CDR1 MNHNY and CDR2 SVGAGI (reference sequence). V shed 4 bases, J shed 8 bases, and the junction held 4 bases outside the gene matches. CDR3 in amino acids: CASSSTGREAFF. DNA of the CDR3: TGTGCCAGCAGTTCGACAGGGAGGGAAGCTTTCTTT.

This clone showed up just a few times. The genes are TRBV15 and TRBJ1-2; D gene unclear. Trimming removed 4 bases at V and 13 bases at J, with 13 bases between. The CDR3 runs 11 residues. Looked up from germline, CDR1 is LNHNV and CDR2 is YYDKDF (reference sequence). Written as DNA, the CDR3 is TGTGCCACCAGCATGAACAGCCTGATCACCTTC. Its protein product is CATSMNSLITF.

The chain employs TRBV5-1 and TRBJ2-3; maybe TRBD2 (6 bases). This CDR3 contains 14 residues. Germline CDR1 SGHRS, CDR2 YFSETQ. V was trimmed by 6 bases and J by 3 bases, leaving 14 bases between them. The CDR3: CASMYGSGTDTQYF. The CDR3 bases are TGCGCCAGCATGTACGGGAGCGGGACAGATACGCAGTATTTT.

This clone was counted a few times. The rearrangement links TRBV7-9 to TRBJ2-2; 8 bases agree with TRBD2. CDR3 size: 14 residues. With V trimmed by 3 bases and J by 8 bases, 5 bases remained unmatched. CDR1 and CDR2 (germline): SEHNR, FQNEAQ (reference sequence). DNA of the CDR3: TGTGCCAGCAGCTTTCCGGGAGGGTCTGGGGAGCTGTTTTTT. Translated, it gives CASSFPGGSGELFF.

The CDR3, as DNA: TGTGCCACCAGCGGACCGGACAGGCGGGAGCAGTACTTC. Protein product: CATSGPDRREQYF. V is TRBV15 and J is TRBJ2-7, with TRBD1 matching 7 bases. Trimming took 5 bases from V and 7 from J; bases not matched to a gene: 8. This CDR3 region has 13 residues. Germline V gene sequence: CDR1 LNHNV, CDR2 YYDKDF (reference sequence).

The rearrangement links TRBV7-6 to TRBJ2-1; D gene ambiguous. The V and J ends lost 4 bases and 7 bases respectively, with 11 bases between them. The CDR3 is 13 amino acids. Germline assignment: CDR1 SGHVS and CDR2 FNYEAQ. The CDR3 DNA follows: TGTGCCAGCAGCTCGCGGATTGAAAATGAGCAGTTCTTC. It encodes CASSSRIENEQFF.

This clone was found a few times. The chain has TRBV11-2 and TRBJ2-7, with no clear D. The CDR3 runs 12 residues. Trimming pared 1 base from V and 5 bases from J, leaving 6 bases between. Germline V gene sequence: CDR1 SGHAT, CDR2 FQNNGV. The CDR3 DNA follows: TGTGCCAGCAGCTTAGGCTCGGACGAGCAGTACTTC. Translated, it gives CASSLGSDEQYF. Full variable domain (rest looked up from reference TRBV11-2 and TRBJ2-7): EAGVAQSPRYKIIEKRQSVAFWCNPISGHATLYWYQQILGQGPKLLIQFQNNGVVDDSQLPKDRFSAERLKGVDSTLKIQPAKLEDSAVYLCASSLGSDEQYFGPGTRLTVT.

The genes are TRBV5-1 and TRBJ2-7; 7 bases match TRBD2. The CDR3 covers 16 residues. Germline CDR1 SGHRS, CDR2 YFSETQ. Trimming removed 4 bases from V and 5 bases from J; junction bases left unmatched: 15. CDR3 amino acids: CASSPPGGRGKNEQYF. DNA of the CDR3: TGCGCCAGCAGCCCCCCAGGCGGGAGAGGGAAGAACGAGCAGTACTTC.

The J gene is TRBJ2-1, the V gene TRBV6-1; 8 bases match TRBD2. Germline lookup yields CDR1 MNHNS and CDR2 SASEGT. The V and J ends lost 8 bases and 8 bases, in that order; junction bases with no gene match: 8. The CDR3 has 13 residues. CDR3 sequence (DNA): TGTGCCAGCGGGGTTAGCGGGGTTCATGAGCAGTTCTTC. Protein product: CASGVSGVHEQFF.

The chain is built from TRBV27 and TRBJ1-4; D unclear. V lost 4 bases and J 8 bases, leaving 11 bases between the germline ends. The CDR3 is made up of 13 amino acids. CDR1 MNHEY and CDR2 SMNVEV come from the germline V gene (reference sequence). For the CDR3, the DNA is TGTGCCAGCAGTTCCCATCTTAGCGAAAAACTGTTTTTT. Its translation is CASSSHLSEKLFF. Full variable domain (outside the CDR3, taken from reference TRBV27 and TRBJ1-4): EAQVTQNPRYLITVTGKKLTVTCSQNMNHEYMSWYRQDPGLGLRQIYYSMNVEVTDKGDVPEGYKVSRKEKRNFPLILESPSPNQTSLYFCASSSHLSEKLFFGSGTQLSVL.

This clone was detected a few times. The J gene is TRBJ2-3, the V gene TRBV4-1; TRBD2 matches 8 bases. Germline CDR1 and CDR2: MGHRA and YSYEKL. The CDR3 covers 13 residues. V was pared by 1 base and J by 9 bases, with 3 bases of the junction left unmatched. In DNA, the CDR3 is TGCGCCAGCAGCCAAGGGGTAGCGGGGACGCAGTATTTT. It is translated as CASSQGVAGTQYF.